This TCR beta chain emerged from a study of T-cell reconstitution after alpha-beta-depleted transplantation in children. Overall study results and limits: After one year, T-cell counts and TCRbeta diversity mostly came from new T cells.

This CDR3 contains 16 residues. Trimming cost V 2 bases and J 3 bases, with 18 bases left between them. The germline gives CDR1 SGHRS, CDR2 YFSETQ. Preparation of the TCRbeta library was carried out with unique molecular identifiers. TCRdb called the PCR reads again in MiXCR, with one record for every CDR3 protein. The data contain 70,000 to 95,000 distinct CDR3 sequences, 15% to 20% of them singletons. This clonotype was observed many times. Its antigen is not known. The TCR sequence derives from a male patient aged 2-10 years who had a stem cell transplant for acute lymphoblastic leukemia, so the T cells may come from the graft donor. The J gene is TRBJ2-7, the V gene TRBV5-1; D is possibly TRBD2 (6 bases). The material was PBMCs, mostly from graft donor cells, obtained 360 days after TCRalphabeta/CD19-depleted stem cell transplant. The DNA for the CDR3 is TGCGCCAGCAGCTTACTAGGGCGGGGACTTCTCTACGAGCAGTACTTC. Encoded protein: CASSLLGRGLLYEQYF.